Each of the 5 T cell receptor beta chains below was sequenced from the same sample in a study of human T cells and chemical hapten exposure. TCRdb re-called the RACE reads with MiXCR, one entry per CDR3 protein. Here the sample spans 75,000 to 90,000 distinct CDR3 sequences, about 8% being singletons. Time point: patch test 1, 2 weeks after DPC sensitization. The treatment was: therapeutic diphenylcyclopropenone sensitization with weekly scalp DPC. This specimen was whole blood, taken in connection with sensitization to the hapten diphenylcyclopropenone (DPC). All receptors come from a woman aged 25 to 39 with alopecia areata. Some clones in this sample may be carry-over from other donors' samples.

The chain has TRBV7-8 and TRBJ2-5; D not resolved. In germline, CDR1 is SGHVS, CDR2 FQNEAQ. CDR3 length equals 13 residues. Trimming took off 7 bases at V and 3 bases at J, with 12 bases between the two ends. The CDR3 here is CASKGKWEETQYF. Here the CDR3 DNA reads TGTGCCAGCAAAGGAAAATGGGAAGAGACCCAGTACTTC.

Many counts were recorded for this clonotype. V is TRBV7-9 and J is TRBJ2-1; D tentatively fits TRBD1 or TRBD2 (5 bases each). This CDR3 comprises 18 residues. V was shortened by 2 bases and J by 4 bases, with 21 bases between the two germline ends. Germline CDR1 and CDR2: SEHNR and FQNEAQ (reference sequence). CDR3 loop: CASSLLGQGSGRYNEQFF. Written as DNA, the CDR3 is TGTGCCAGCAGCTTATTGGGCCAGGGCAGCGGACGATACAATGAGCAGTTCTTC.

The table lists this clonotype with many counts. The chain employs TRBV24-1 and TRBJ1-6; 8 bases agree with TRBD1. Germline CDR1 reads KGHDR; CDR2 reads SFDVKD. J lost 6 bases, V lost 3 bases, and 3 bases had no gene match. The CDR3 loop spans 15 amino acids. CDR3 amino acids: CATSDPGQGNSPLHF. The CDR3 nucleotides read TGTGCCACCAGTGATCCCGGACAGGGTAATTCACCCCTCCACTTT.

The V and J genes are TRBV19 and TRBJ1-1; D possibly corresponds to TRBD1 (5 bases). Per germline, CDR1 LNHDA and CDR2 SQIVND (reference sequence). This CDR3 is built from 14 residues. With 7 bases removed from V and 3 bases from J, the gap between germline ends came to 15 bases. The CDR3 here is CASNSGTTYTEAFF. CDR3 nucleotide sequence: TGTGCCAGTAATTCCGGGACGACCTACACTGAAGCTTTCTTT.

In its sample, this clonotype was seen many times. This chain uses TRBV29-1 with TRBJ2-7; TRBD1 aligns across 9 bases. V lost 3 bases and J lost 2; bases outside the gene matches: 8. The CDR3 has 15 residues. Per germline, CDR1 SQVTM and CDR2 ANQGSEA. CDR3: CSVDRGQGTPYEQYF. CDR3 nucleotide sequence: TGCAGCGTTGACCGGGGACAGGGTACACCCTACGAGCAGTACTTC.